The 23 T cell receptor beta chains below were found in one sample sequenced in a study of T cells in Graves' hyperthyroidism and ophthalmopathy. Researchers took RNA transcripts and amplified the TCR beta CDR3 regions from them. The HTBI primer set served for first-round RT-PCR of the TCR CDR3. TCRdb analysed the multiplex PCR reads with MiXCR anew, one entry per CDR3 protein. The repertoire holds about 380,000 distinct CDR3 sequences, roughly 14% seen once, with around 21% in the top ten. Sequences were obtained from blood. The receptors shown here come from a young man with Graves' hyperthyroidism that later progressed to Graves' ophthalmopathy.

This clonotype was observed a handful of times. The chain uses TRBV7-9 and TRBJ1-5; 7 nucleotides agree with TRBD1. V lost 4 bases to trimming and J lost 4 bases; unmatched junction nucleotides: 4. Germline values: CDR1 SEHNR, CDR2 FQNEAQ (reference sequence). This CDR3 spans 14 amino acids. The CDR3 reads CASSSTGYNQPQHF. CDR3 nucleotides: TGTGCCAGCAGCTCGACAGGGTATAATCAGCCCCAGCATTTT.

The chain uses TRBV19 and TRBJ1-1; D gene unclear. CDR3 size: 16 residues. Trimming took 0 bases from V and 5 from J, leaving 16 bases between them. In germline, CDR1 is LNHDA, CDR2 SQIVND (reference sequence). The CDR3 sequence: CASSIDPGFGNTEAFF. In DNA form, the CDR3 reads TGTGCCAGTAGTATAGATCCGGGATTTGGAAATACTGAAGCTTTCTTT.

This clonotype was detected many times. The chain carries TRBV28 and TRBJ1-6; possibly TRBD1 for D (5 bases). V dropped 5 bases and J dropped 1 base, with 12 bases sitting between them. Germline values: CDR1 MDHEN, CDR2 SYDVKM. CDR3 length: 16 amino acids. The CDR3 here is CASSTAGGSYNSPLHF. The CDR3 DNA reads TGTGCCAGCAGTACTGCTGGGGGGTCCTATAATTCACCCCTCCACTTT.

V and J are TRBV19 and TRBJ1-1, with D perhaps matching TRBD1 (5 bases). Germline V lookup: CDR1 LNHDA, CDR2 SQIVND (reference sequence). V lost 8 bases to trimming and J lost 4 bases, with 14 bases between them. This CDR3 contains 13 residues. The CDR3 is CASYRGFGTEAFF. CDR3 nucleotide sequence: TGTGCCAGTTATAGGGGTTTCGGCACTGAAGCTTTCTTT.

This clonotype was counted a few times. Written as DNA, the CDR3 is TGTGCCACCAGCAGTTTATGGGGGGGCAATGAGCAGTTCTTC. This codes for CATSSLWGGNEQFF. The rearrangement joins TRBV15 to TRBJ2-1; the match to TRBD2 covers 7 bases. Trimming took 3 bases from V and 6 from J; bases not matched to a gene: 5. Germline V gene lookup returns CDR1 LNHNV and CDR2 YYDKDF (reference sequence). The CDR3 covers 14 residues.

This clonotype was observed a handful of times. A read error is possible here, since a much larger clone lies one base away. This chain links TRBV18 with TRBJ1-1; TRBD1 aligns across 7 bases. CDR1 is KGHSH, CDR2 LQKENI, per germline. The CDR3 has 14 amino acids. CDR3 DNA: TGTGCCAGCTCACTGACAGGGCTTGACACTGAAGCTCTCTTT. Its protein product is CASSLTGLDTEALF. Full variable domain (rest looked up from reference TRBV18 and TRBJ1-1): NAGVMQNPRHLVRRRGQEARLRCSPMKGHSHVYWYRQLPEEGLKFMVYLQKENIIDESGMPKERFSAEFPKEGPSILRIQQVVRGDSAAYFCASSLTGLDTEALFGQGTRLTVV.

In its sample, this clonotype was seen many times. The chain recombines TRBV2 with TRBJ2-5, with 7 bases aligning to TRBD2. Germline CDR1 is SNHLY and CDR2 is FYNNEI. The J segment lost 6 bases and the V segment lost 1 base, leaving 11 bases of the junction unmatched. The CDR3 length is 16 residues. This chain's CDR3 is CASSEGLSGALKTQYF. CDR3 DNA sequence: TGTGCCAGCAGTGAAGGTCTGAGCGGGGCGCTCAAGACCCAGTACTTC.

The rearrangement links TRBV28 to TRBJ2-7, with 8 bases fitting TRBD1. The CDR3 is made up of 16 amino acids. Germline assignment: CDR1 MDHEN and CDR2 SYDVKM. V was clipped by 5 bases and J by 0 bases; unmatched bases: 9. CDR3 protein: CASSPFRDRPSYEQYF. CDR3 sequence (DNA): TGTGCCAGCAGTCCCTTCCGGGACAGGCCCTCCTACGAGCAGTACTTC.

This clonotype has at least ten counts. The chain has TRBV2 and TRBJ1-2; the match to TRBD1 covers 7 bases. CDR3 length equals 14 residues. With 5 bases clipped from V and 4 bases from J, the junction kept 7 bases outside the gene matches. The germline V gene encodes CDR1 SNHLY and CDR2 FYNNEI. The CDR3 DNA reads as TGTGCCAGCAGTTCAGGGACAGCTGGCTATGGCTACACCTTC. Translating gives CASSSGTAGYGYTF.

This clonotype was seen ten or more times. The chain has TRBV6-1 and TRBJ1-1; 8 nucleotides align to TRBD1. This CDR3 has 15 residues. The ends lost 8 bases at V and 5 bases at J; junction bases unmatched: 13. Germline CDR1 and CDR2: MNHNS and SASEGT. The CDR3 is CASLLHHRGETEAFF. The CDR3 DNA reads as TGTGCCAGCCTTCTCCACCACAGGGGGGAAACTGAAGCTTTCTTT.

This clonotype was seen repeatedly, ten times or more. This chain uses TRBV6-2 or TRBV6-3 with TRBJ2-7, with 9 bases lining up with TRBD1. In germline, CDR1 is MNHEY, CDR2 SVGEGT. Trimming removed 7 bases from V and 3 bases from J; junction bases left unmatched: 7. The CDR3 totals 14 residues. In nucleotides, the CDR3 is TGTGCCAGCACCAAGGGGACAGGGAGCTACGAGCAGTACTTC. Protein sequence: CASTKGTGSYEQYF.

This clonotype was recorded at least ten times. The rearrangement links TRBV12-5 to TRBJ2-5; weak D call: TRBD2 (6 bases). CDR1 and CDR2 from the germline V gene are LGHNT and FRNRAP. This CDR3 has 14 residues. The V end lost 6 bases, the J end lost 2 bases, and 13 bases lay between the germline ends. The CDR3 DNA reads TGTGCTAGTGGCTACGGAGGGTTGCAAGAGACCCAGTACTTC. This encodes CASGYGGLQETQYF. Variable domain in full (rest from reference TRBV12-5 and TRBJ2-5): DARVTQTPRHKVTEMGQEVTMRCQPILGHNTVFWYRQTMMQGLELLAYFRNRAPLDDSGMPKDRFSAEMPDATLATLKIQPSEPRDSAVYFCASGYGGLQETQYFGPGTRLLVL.

In this sample, this clonotype turned up a few times. CDR3 DNA sequence: TGCAGCGTTGCGGTCTCTGGTTGGGGAGAGCAGTACTTC. It encodes CSVAVSGWGEQYF. The rearrangement joins TRBV29-1 to TRBJ2-7, with no clear D. The CDR3 is 13 residues long. The germline gives CDR1 SQVTM, CDR2 ANQGSEA. V was shortened by 4 bases and J by 7 bases, with 17 bases between the two germline ends.

The chain links TRBV29-1 to TRBJ1-4; possibly TRBD1 for D (6 bases). CDR1 SQVTM and CDR2 ANQGSEA come from the germline V gene. V lost 4 bases and J 8 bases, leaving 14 bases between the germline ends. The CDR3 has 13 residues. This CDR3 is CSVVGQGLEKLFF. In DNA form, the CDR3 reads TGCAGCGTTGTGGGGCAGGGGTTGGAAAAACTGTTTTTT.

The sample holds a few counts of this clonotype. The chain joins TRBV6-1 to TRBJ2-2; TRBD2 aligns across 15 bases. This CDR3 contains 17 residues. V was clipped by 6 bases and J by 4 bases; unmatched bases: 6. Germline CDR1 is MNHNS and CDR2 is SASEGT. DNA of the CDR3: TGTGCCAGCAGCGTCGGACTAGCGGGGGGGTCCACCGGGGAGCTGTTTTTT. Residues: CASSVGLAGGSTGELFF.

This clonotype was detected many times. The CDR3 DNA sequence: TGTGCTAGTGCCAACAGGGAAGATCAGCCCCAGCATTTT. Translation: CASANREDQPQHF. J is TRBJ1-5 and V is TRBV12-5; TRBD1 might be the D (6 bases). V lost 7 bases to trimming and J lost 5 bases, with 12 bases between them. The CDR3 is 13 amino acids. From germline, CDR1 is LGHNT and CDR2 FRNRAP.

At least ten counts were recorded for this clonotype. This chain joins TRBV28 and TRBJ2-5; 7 bases fit TRBD2. Germline loops: CDR1 MDHEN, CDR2 SYDVKM. The CDR3 covers 15 residues. The junction had 7 bases not matched to a gene; V was cut back by 6 bases and J by 0 bases. Here the CDR3 reads CASRLGGAYQETQYF. In DNA form, the CDR3 reads TGTGCCAGCAGACTGGGAGGGGCGTACCAAGAGACCCAGTACTTC.

This clonotype was seen at least ten times. The chain recombines TRBV11-1 with TRBJ2-5, with 7 bases matching TRBD2. Losses at the gene ends were 2 bases for V and 1 base for J; bases not matched to a gene: 1. Germline assignment: CDR1 SGHAT and CDR2 FQDESV (reference sequence). CDR3 size: 14 residues. The CDR3 DNA reads as TGTGCCAGCAGCTTACAGCGGGGCCAAGAGACCCAGTACTTC. Its protein product is CASSLQRGQETQYF.

This chain uses TRBV10-3 with TRBJ2-3; 8 bases fit TRBD1. The CDR3 contains 15 residues. The germline V gene has CDR1 ENHRY and CDR2 SYGVKD. Germline trimming cut 2 bases from V and 3 bases from J; bases unmatched to any gene: 4. The CDR3 sequence is CAISERTGSTDTQYF. CDR3 in DNA: TGTGCCATCAGTGAGAGGACAGGGAGTACAGATACGCAGTATTTT.

This clonotype was seen many times. The chain couples TRBV7-9 to TRBJ2-5; 9 bases agree with TRBD2. CDR1 and CDR2 from the germline V gene are SEHNR and FQNEAQ (reference sequence). With 5 bases clipped from V and 1 base from J, the junction kept 5 bases outside the gene matches. The CDR3 runs to 15 residues. The CDR3 DNA reads as TGTGCCAGCAGCCCTAGCGGGGCGAGCCAAGAGACCCAGTACTTC. It encodes CASSPSGASQETQYF. Complete variable domain (other parts from reference TRBV7-9 and TRBJ2-5): DTGVSQNPRHKITKRGQNVTFRCDPISEHNRLYWYRQTLGQGPEFLTYFQNEAQLEKSRLLSDRFSAERPKGSFSTLEIQRTEQGDSAMYLCASSPSGASQETQYFGPGTRLLVL.

This chain links TRBV7-9 with TRBJ1-3; D is perhaps TRBD1 (6 bases). Germline-derived CDR1 and CDR2 are SEHNR and FQNEAQ (reference sequence). The CDR3 consists of 17 residues. Trimming pared 3 bases from V and 0 bases from J, leaving 15 bases between. CDR3: CASSFGGGEDSGNTIYF. CDR3 nucleotide sequence: TGTGCCAGCAGCTTCGGGGGGGGCGAAGACTCTGGAAACACCATATATTTT.

As to this clonotype: A much larger clone differs from this one at a single base, so this may be a read error. The chain has TRBV12-3 or TRBV12-4 and TRBJ1-1; D is unclear. The CDR3 is made up of 14 amino acids. CDR3 loop: CASSLAGKNTEALF. The CDR3 coding sequence is TGTGCCAGCAGTTTGGCTGGGAAGAACACTGAAGCTCTCTTT.

CDR3 region: CATSGLAGGLSYNEQFF. The DNA for the CDR3 is TGTGCCACCAGTGGACTAGCGGGGGGCCTCTCCTACAATGAGCAGTTCTTC. This chain uses TRBV24-1 with TRBJ2-1, with 13 bases identical to TRBD2. V lost 5 bases and J lost 0; bases outside the gene matches: 3. This CDR3 is 17 amino acids long. Per the germline V gene, CDR1 is KGHDR and CDR2 is SFDVKD.